This T cell receptor beta chain was documented in a study of blood T cell repertoires in COVID-19. Study information: Sites across the United States, Italy and Spain contributed samples from acute and convalescent COVID-19. In each case, the material was cDNA or gDNA derived from T cells, B-cell-depleted T cells, or PBMCs.

Sequencing was performed with immunoSEQ multiplex PCR; in TCRdb, only in-frame clones are kept and a portion is missing. The sample gives approximately 120,000 clones, approximately 90% of which show up once; roughly 1.2% is in the top ten. Sequenced: peripheral blood. This TCR was recovered from an elderly woman with acute or convalescent COVID-19.

CDR3 amino acids: CASSQPPGGGRGTEAFF. For the CDR3, the DNA is TGTGCCAGCAGCCAACCCCCTGGGGGGGGGCGGGGGACTGAAGCTTTCTTT. The chain has TRBV4-2 and TRBJ1-1; D is perhaps TRBD1 (6 bases). Germline V gene lookup returns CDR1 LGHNA and CDR2 YNFKEQ. The CDR3 has 17 residues. V was pared by 2 bases and J by 5 bases, with 21 bases between.